Below are 2 T cell receptor beta chains sequenced from a single sample in a study of CD8 T cells in Susac syndrome. Random hexamers were used to reverse transcribe an amount of roughly 0.45 to 1 ug RNA. Each CDR3 protein gets one entry after TCRdb re-called the immunoSEQ multiplex PCR reads with MiXCR. The repertoire holds about 53,000 distinct CDR3 sequences, with just under 95% as singletons. Material: CD8+ T cells from PBMCs. The receptors come from a human donor with Susac syndrome.

This chain connects TRBV10-3 to TRBJ2-3; no definite D call. V was trimmed by 0 bases and J by 5 bases, leaving 0 bases between them. The CDR3 spans 11 residues. CDR1 ENHRY and CDR2 SYGVKD come from the germline V gene. DNA of the CDR3: TGTGCCATCAGTGAGTCAGATACGCAGTATTTT. It codes for CAISESDTQYF.

V usage is TRBV9 and J usage is TRBJ2-7, with 7 nucleotides matching TRBD1. There are 14 residues in the CDR3. Germline CDR1 is SGDLS and CDR2 is YYNGEE. The V segment lost 4 bases and the J segment 3 bases; nucleotides outside the gene matches: 7. CDR3 coding DNA: TGTGCCAGCAGCCCCCGGGACAGAGGCTACGAGCAGTACTTC. This gives the protein CASSPRDRGYEQYF.